The clone carrying this TCR beta chain appeared a few times. Its target is unknown. The entry originates in a study of vaccination effects on CD4 cells after COVID-19. Study-wide context: All participants had two doses of either the BNT162b2 or mRNA-1273 vaccine. Study outcomes and limitations: There were few convalescent patients in the study and no early post-infection timepoints.

Germline assignment: CDR1 ENHRY and CDR2 SYGVKD. The CDR3 extends over 15 amino acids. The V gene lost 6 bases and the J gene lost 4 bases, with 15 bases spanning the gap. Using immunoSEQ multiplex PCR, the repertoire was profiled, and TCRdb retains in-frame clones only, with some absent. The sample gives more than 11,000 clones, approximately 82% of which show up once; about 25% is in the top ten. Using viral peptide pools, the ViraFEST assay grew out antigen-specific CD4+ T cells prior to sequencing. On approximately day 9 of culture, CD4+ T cells were separated out. In culture with around 10 IU/ml IL-2 and approximately 9.1 ug/ml peptides, PBMC were grown at a few million per well. Half the medium was swapped for IL-2 medium on days 3 and 7.

The genes are TRBV10-3 and TRBJ2-2; tentatively, D is TRBD2 (6 bases). This sample comprised CD4+ T cells from PBMCs cultured with HCoV-229E spike peptides, obtained before COVID-19 vaccination. This receptor was identified in a human donor who received a COVID-19 vaccine. The CDR3 DNA sequence: TGTGCCATCAGAAATCCTAGCGTGGGCACCGGGGAGCTGTTTTTT. Its translation: CAIRNPSVGTGELFF.